These T cell receptor beta chains were read from a single sample in a study of spatial heterogeneity in lung cancer. TCRdb called the 5' RACE reads again in MiXCR, with one record for every CDR3 protein. The sample carries just over 70,000 distinct CDR3 sequences, 8% to 9% recorded once. Sequenced here: PBMCs, sampled at follow-up. These receptors came from a female donor with early-stage non-small cell lung cancer. Both conserved end residues are trimmed from each CDR3. Each record gives: J gene, V gene, CDR3 protein.

j_call: TRBJ2-1; v_call: TRBV12-3/TRBV12-4; cdr3_aa: ASSKEEYTYNEQF
j_call: TRBJ1-2; v_call: TRBV7-3; cdr3_aa: ASSLGAVNYGYT
j_call: TRBJ2-1; v_call: TRBV4-1; cdr3_aa: ASSLVLLAGVVNEQF
j_call: TRBJ2-7; v_call: TRBV2; cdr3_aa: ASSVYPTYEQY
j_call: TRBJ2-1; v_call: TRBV28; cdr3_aa: ASTKDRYNEQF
j_call: TRBJ2-4; v_call: TRBV29-1; cdr3_aa: SVDGSQGSKNIQY
j_call: TRBJ1-2; v_call: TRBV5-1; cdr3_aa: ASSLSSGGAYGYT
j_call: TRBJ2-2; v_call: TRBV7-9; cdr3_aa: ASSLEGATGELF
j_call: TRBJ2-7; v_call: TRBV28; cdr3_aa: ASSYPGYEQY
j_call: TRBJ2-1; v_call: TRBV14; cdr3_aa: ASSQDSGPYNEQF
j_call: TRBJ2-7; v_call: TRBV6-2/TRBV6-3; cdr3_aa: ASSYSAGDPYEQY
j_call: TRBJ2-1; v_call: TRBV9; cdr3_aa: ASSLQAGEGWNEQF
j_call: TRBJ1-2; v_call: TRBV19; cdr3_aa: ASSLQGGRGNGYT
j_call: TRBJ1-3; v_call: TRBV19; cdr3_aa: ASRGQARNTIY
j_call: TRBJ2-2; v_call: TRBV7-9; cdr3_aa: ASSPHENANTGELF
j_call: TRBJ1-1; v_call: TRBV7-9; cdr3_aa: ASSTSEEAF
j_call: TRBJ2-6; v_call: TRBV7-3; cdr3_aa: ASSLSVSSGANVLT
j_call: TRBJ1-2; v_call: TRBV21-1; cdr3_aa: ASSKALAGCGYT
j_call: TRBJ1-1; v_call: TRBV24-1; cdr3_aa: ATSEGDRRNTEAF
j_call: TRBJ2-2; v_call: TRBV4-1; cdr3_aa: ASNPTGGNTGELF
j_call: TRBJ2-5; v_call: TRBV5-1; cdr3_aa: ASSLGAGTGFQETQY
j_call: TRBJ2-7; v_call: TRBV5-1; cdr3_aa: ASSPGEIEQY
j_call: TRBJ2-2; v_call: TRBV2; cdr3_aa: ASSERRDGTGELF
j_call: TRBJ1-2; v_call: TRBV27; cdr3_aa: ASKGQGYGYT
j_call: TRBJ2-5; v_call: TRBV7-9; cdr3_aa: ASSFNGIQETQY